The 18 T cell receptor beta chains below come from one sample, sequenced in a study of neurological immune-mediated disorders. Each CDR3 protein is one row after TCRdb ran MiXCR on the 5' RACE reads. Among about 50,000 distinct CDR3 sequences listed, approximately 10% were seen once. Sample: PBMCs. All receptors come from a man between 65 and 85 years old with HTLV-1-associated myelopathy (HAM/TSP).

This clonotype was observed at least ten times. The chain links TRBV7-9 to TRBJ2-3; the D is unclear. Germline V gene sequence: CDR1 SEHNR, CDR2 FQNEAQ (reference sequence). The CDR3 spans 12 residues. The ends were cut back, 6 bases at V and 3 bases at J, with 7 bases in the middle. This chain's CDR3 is CASSYRTDTQYF. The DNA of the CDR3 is TGTGCCAGCAGTTACAGAACAGATACGCAGTATTTT.

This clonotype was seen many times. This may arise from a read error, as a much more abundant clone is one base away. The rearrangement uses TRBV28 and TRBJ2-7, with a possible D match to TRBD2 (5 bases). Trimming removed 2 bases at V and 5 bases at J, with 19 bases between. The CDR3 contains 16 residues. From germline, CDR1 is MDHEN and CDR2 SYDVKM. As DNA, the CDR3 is TGTGCCAGCAGTTTACGAGGGTGGGTCCTACCCCACGAGCAGTACTTC. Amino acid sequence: CASSLRGWVLPHEQYF.

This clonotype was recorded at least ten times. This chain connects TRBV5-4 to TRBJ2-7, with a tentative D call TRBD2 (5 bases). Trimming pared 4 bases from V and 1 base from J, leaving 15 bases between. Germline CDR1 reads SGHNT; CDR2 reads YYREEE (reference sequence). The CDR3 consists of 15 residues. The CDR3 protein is CASSPREGRSYEQYF. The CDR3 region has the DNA TGTGCCAGCAGCCCCCGAGAAGGGAGATCCTACGAGCAGTACTTC.

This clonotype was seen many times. The CDR3 DNA follows: TGCAGTGCCGAGGACAGGGGGGGAGGGCAAGAGACCCAGTACTTC. Translation: CSAEDRGGGQETQYF. The chain carries TRBV20-1 and TRBJ2-5, with 10 bases matching TRBD1. This CDR3 spans 15 amino acids. CDR1 is DFQATT, CDR2 SNEGSKA, per germline (reference sequence). The V and J ends lost 6 bases and 2 bases, in that order; junction bases with no gene match: 9.

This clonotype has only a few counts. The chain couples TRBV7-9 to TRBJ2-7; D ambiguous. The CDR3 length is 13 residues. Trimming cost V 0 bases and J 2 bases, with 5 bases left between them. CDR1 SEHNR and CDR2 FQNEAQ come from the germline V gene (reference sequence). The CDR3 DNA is TGTGCCAGCAGCTTAGCGGGAACCTACGAGCAGTACTTC. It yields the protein CASSLAGTYEQYF.

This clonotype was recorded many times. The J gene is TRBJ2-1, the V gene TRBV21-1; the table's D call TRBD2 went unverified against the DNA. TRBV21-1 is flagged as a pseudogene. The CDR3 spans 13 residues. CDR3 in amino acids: CASSRASGNEQFF. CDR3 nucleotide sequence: TGTGCCAGCAGCAGGGCAAGCGGCAATGAGCAGTTCTTC.

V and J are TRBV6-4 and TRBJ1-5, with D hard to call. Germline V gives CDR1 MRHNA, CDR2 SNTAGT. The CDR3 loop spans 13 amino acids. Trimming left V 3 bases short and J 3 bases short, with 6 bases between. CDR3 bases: TGTGCCAGCAGTGAAGGCCTCAATCAGCCCCAGCATTTT. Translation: CASSEGLNQPQHF.

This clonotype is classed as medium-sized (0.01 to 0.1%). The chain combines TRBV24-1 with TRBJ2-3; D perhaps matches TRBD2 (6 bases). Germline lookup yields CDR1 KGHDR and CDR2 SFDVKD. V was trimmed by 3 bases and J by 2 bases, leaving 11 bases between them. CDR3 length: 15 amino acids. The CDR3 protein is CATSDRDSTTDTQYF. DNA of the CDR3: TGTGCCACCAGTGATCGGGACTCCACCACAGATACGCAGTATTTT.

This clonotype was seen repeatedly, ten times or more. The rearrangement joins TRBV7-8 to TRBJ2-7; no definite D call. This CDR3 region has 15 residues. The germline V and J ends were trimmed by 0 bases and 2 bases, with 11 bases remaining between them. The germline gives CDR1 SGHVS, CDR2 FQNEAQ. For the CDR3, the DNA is TGTGCCAGCAGCTTAGCGCTAGGGTCCGCCTACGAGCAGTACTTC. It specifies CASSLALGSAYEQYF.

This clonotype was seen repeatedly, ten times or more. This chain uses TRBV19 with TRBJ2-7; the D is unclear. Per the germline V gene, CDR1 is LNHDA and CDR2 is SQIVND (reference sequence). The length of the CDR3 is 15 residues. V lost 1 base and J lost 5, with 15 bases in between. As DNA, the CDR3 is TGTGCCAGTAGTATAGGGGCGGCGTTTCGTGACGAGCAGTACTTC. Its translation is CASSIGAAFRDEQYF.

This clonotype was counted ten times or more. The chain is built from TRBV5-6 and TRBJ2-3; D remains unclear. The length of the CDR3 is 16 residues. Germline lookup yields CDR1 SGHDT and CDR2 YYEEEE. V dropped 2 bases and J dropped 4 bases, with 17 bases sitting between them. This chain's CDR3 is CASSLPARPASDTQYF. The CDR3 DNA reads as TGTGCCAGCAGCTTACCCGCACGGCCCGCTTCAGATACGCAGTATTTT.

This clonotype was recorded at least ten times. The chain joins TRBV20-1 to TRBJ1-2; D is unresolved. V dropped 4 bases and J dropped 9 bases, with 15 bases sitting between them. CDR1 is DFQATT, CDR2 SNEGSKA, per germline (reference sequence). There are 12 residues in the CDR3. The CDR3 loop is CSAKEPGQSYTF. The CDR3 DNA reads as TGCAGTGCTAAGGAACCGGGCCAAAGCTACACCTTC.

The CDR3 sequence is CSADRDRVRDQYF. The CDR3 DNA follows: TGCAGTGCTGACCGGGACAGGGTGCGTGATCAGTACTTC. The J gene is TRBJ2-7, the V gene TRBV20-1; 9 nucleotides line up with TRBD1. Trimming at V came to 5 bases and at J to 10 bases, leaving 12 bases not matched to a gene. Germline-derived CDR1 and CDR2 are DFQATT and SNEGSKA (reference sequence). The CDR3 is 13 residues long.

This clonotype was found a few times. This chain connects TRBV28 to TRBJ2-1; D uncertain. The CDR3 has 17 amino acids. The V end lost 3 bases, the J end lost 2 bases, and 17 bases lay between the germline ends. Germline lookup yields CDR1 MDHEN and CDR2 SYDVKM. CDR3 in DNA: TGTGCCAGCAGTTTGAGTGGAAACGGTGACCCCTACAATGAGCAGTTCTTC. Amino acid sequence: CASSLSGNGDPYNEQFF.

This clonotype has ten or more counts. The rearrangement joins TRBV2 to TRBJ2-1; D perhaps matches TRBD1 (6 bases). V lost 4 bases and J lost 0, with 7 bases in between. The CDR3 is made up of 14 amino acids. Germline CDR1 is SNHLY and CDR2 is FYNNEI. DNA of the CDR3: TGTGCCAGCAGTGCGACAGGCTCCTACAATGAGCAGTTCTTC. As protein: CASSATGSYNEQFF.

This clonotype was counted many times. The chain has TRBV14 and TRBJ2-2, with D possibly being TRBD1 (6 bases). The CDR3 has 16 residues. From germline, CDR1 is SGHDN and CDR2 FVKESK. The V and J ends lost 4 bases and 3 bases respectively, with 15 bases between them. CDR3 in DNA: TGTGCCAGCAGCCGAATACAGGGTTCGGACACCGGGGAGCTGTTTTTT. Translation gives CASSRIQGSDTGELFF.

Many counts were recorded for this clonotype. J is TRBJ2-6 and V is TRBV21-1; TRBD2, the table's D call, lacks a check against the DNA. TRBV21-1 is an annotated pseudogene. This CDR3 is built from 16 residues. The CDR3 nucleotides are TGTGCCAGCAGCAAGCTCGGGCCGGCTGGGGCCAACGTCCTGACTTTC. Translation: CASSKLGPAGANVLTF.

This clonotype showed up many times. The CDR3: CASSLSRLAGRNEQFF. The CDR3 nucleotides are TGTGCCAGCAGTTTATCGAGACTAGCGGGGCGGAATGAGCAGTTCTTC. The chain joins TRBV27 to TRBJ2-1, with 11 bases aligning to TRBD2. The trim removed 0 bases at V and 7 bases at J, leaving 5 bases unmatched. Per germline, CDR1 MNHEY and CDR2 SMNVEV (reference sequence). The CDR3 length is 16 residues.